The present entry profiles one T cell receptor (beta chain) with its context. Its cognate antigen is unknown. The CDR3 totals 11 residues. The data stem from a study of shared clonotypes between healthy human individuals. Study findings and constraints: Clonotype sharing among donors likely depends on sequencing depth.

Sequenced by immunoSEQ multiplex PCR; TCRdb stores in-frame clones only, minus some. There are around 2.1 million clones in the sample; roughly 91% occur only once, and more than 1.5% lies in the top ten. Naive CD8 cells, CD45RO-negative and positively selected for CCR7, excluded terminally differentiated effector memory CD45RA+ cells. V usage is TRBV21-1 and J usage is TRBJ2-4; the tabulated D call, TRBD1, remains unverified against the DNA. TRBV21-1 counts as a pseudogene. Sequenced sample: naive CD8+ T cells from PBMCs. The sequence derives from a man in his late teens or twenties in good health. Some clones in this sample may be carry-over from other donors' samples. Here the CDR3 reads CMDRAKNIQYF. The CDR3 DNA reads as TGTATGGACAGAGCCAAAAACATTCAGTACTTC.